The clone carrying this T cell receptor (beta chain) was observed a few times. The sample originates from a study of technical replicates of blood from a handful of donors. Assay: immunoSEQ multiplex PCR; the TCRdb copy retains only in-frame clones and omits some. Of over 65,000 clones listed, approximately 96% are singletons. Germline CDR1 and CDR2: SGHRS and YFSETQ. The CDR3 loop spans 15 amino acids. V dropped 3 bases and J dropped 1; count of bases not matched to a gene: 6. The gene calls are TRBV5-1 and TRBJ1-1; 7 bases align to TRBD1. Material for sequencing was T cells isolated from PBMCs. This clonotype was sampled from a human donor in good health. The CDR3: CASSSRDSSNTEAFF. CDR3 bases: TGCGCCAGCAGCTCCCGGGACAGTTCGAACACTGAAGCTTTCTTT.